The 4 T cell receptor beta chains presented below share a single source sample, sequenced in a study of control samples from healthy donors and cancer patients. TCRdb keeps only in-frame clones here, not all; method: immunoSEQ multiplex PCR. The sample records roughly 40,000 clones, roughly 85% being singletons. The sequenced material came from blood. The receptor source for this set is a man aged 55 to 70 in good health.

The chain carries TRBV10-3 and TRBJ1-5; 9 bases match TRBD1. There are 15 residues in the CDR3. V was clipped by 2 bases and J by 4 bases; unmatched bases: 3. The germline V gene encodes CDR1 ENHRY and CDR2 SYGVKD. The CDR3 nucleotides read TGTGCCATCAGTGAGACAGGGGGCGGGAATCAGCCCCAGCATTTT. As protein: CAISETGGGNQPQHF.

This chain connects TRBV11-2 to TRBJ1-4, with D tentatively TRBD1 (5 bases). The CDR3 contains 15 residues. From germline, CDR1 is SGHAT and CDR2 FQNNGV. The ends were cut back, 1 base at V and 1 base at J, with 7 bases in the middle. This CDR3 reads CASSLARGTNEKLFF. For the CDR3, the DNA is TGTGCCAGCAGCTTAGCGAGGGGAACTAATGAAAAACTGTTTTTT. Drawing the rest from reference TRBV11-2 and TRBJ1-4, the complete variable domain is EAGVAQSPRYKIIEKRQSVAFWCNPISGHATLYWYQQILGQGPKLLIQFQNNGVVDDSQLPKDRFSAERLKGVDSTLKIQPAKLEDSAVYLCASSLARGTNEKLFFGSGTQLSVL.

This clone was detected a few times. CDR3 loop: CASSLLGGSYNEQFF. In nucleotides, the CDR3 is TGCGCCAGCAGCTTGTTAGGGGGCTCCTACAATGAGCAGTTCTTC. The chain employs TRBV5-1 and TRBJ2-1, with D maybe TRBD1 (6 bases). Trimming cost V 1 base and J 0 bases, with 8 bases left between them. Germline assignment: CDR1 SGHRS and CDR2 YFSETQ. The CDR3 runs to 15 residues. The full variable domain, completed using reference TRBV5-1 and TRBJ2-1, is KAGVTQTPRYLIKTRGQQVTLSCSPISGHRSVSWYQQTPGQGLQFLFEYFSETQRNKGNFPGRFSGRQFSNSRSEMNVSTLELGDSALYLCASSLLGGSYNEQFFGPGTRLTVL.

The DNA for the CDR3 is TGTGCCAGCAGCTTAGGCAGAGGGGGATACAATGAGCAGTTCTTC. It is translated as CASSLGRGGYNEQFF. This chain uses TRBV7-2 with TRBJ2-1, with D possibly being TRBD1 (6 bases). Germline V lookup: CDR1 SGHTA, CDR2 FQGNSA. The CDR3 has 15 residues. Trimming took 1 base from V and 4 from J, leaving 11 bases between them.